This T cell receptor (beta chain) was recorded in a study of blood T cell repertoires in COVID-19. Study-level background: The United States, Italy and Spain provided the acute and convalescent COVID-19 samples.

CDR3 size: 13 residues. Per the germline V gene, CDR1 is MNHEY and CDR2 is SMNVEV (reference sequence). V was clipped by 3 bases and J by 1 base, with 7 bases between them. Clones were read by immunoSEQ multiplex PCR, and TCRdb kept only the in-frame ones, dropping some. The data contain around 320,000 clones, approximately 85% of them singletons. The TCR comes from a human donor in a cohort sampled during active COVID-19. The rearrangement uses TRBV27 and TRBJ2-7; D is unresolved. The sample taken for sequencing was peripheral blood. The CDR3 bases are TGTGCCAGCAGTTTGGCAGATTCCTACGAGCAGTACTTC. Amino acid sequence: CASSLADSYEQYF.